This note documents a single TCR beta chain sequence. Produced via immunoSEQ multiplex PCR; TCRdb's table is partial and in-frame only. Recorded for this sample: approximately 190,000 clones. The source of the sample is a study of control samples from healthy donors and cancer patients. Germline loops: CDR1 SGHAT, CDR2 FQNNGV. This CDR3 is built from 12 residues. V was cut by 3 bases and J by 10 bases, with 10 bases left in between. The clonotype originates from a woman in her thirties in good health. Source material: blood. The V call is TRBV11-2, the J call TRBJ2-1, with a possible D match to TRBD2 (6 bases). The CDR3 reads CASSFGGGEQFF. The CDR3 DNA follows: TGTGCCAGCAGCTTTGGGGGAGGCGAGCAGTTCTTC.